The TCR beta chain under discussion was sequenced for a study of cytomegalovirus exposure and HLA in healthy donors. Study context: Prior work identified about 120 million unique TCR beta sequences in approximately 200 million T cells. Broader study findings: Under in vitro conditions, three CMV-associated chains were confirmed as specific for CMV antigens. Cytomegalovirus-associated TCR beta chains were listed, numbering some 170. An analysis that was carried out later associated fewer than 20,000 TCR beta sequences with HLA alleles at 0.05 false discovery rate.

PCR primers comprised 60 Vbeta and 13 Jbeta primers. Libraries were prepared by immunoSEQ multiplex PCR; TCRdb keeps only in-frame clonotypes and omits some of them. The table lists around 53,000 clones, 73% of them singletons. On this clone itself: Its antigen is still unknown.

From germline, CDR1 is MDHEN and CDR2 SYDVKM. V was clipped by 10 bases and J by 1 base, with 11 bases between them. The CDR3 extends over 14 amino acids. V gene TRBV28 combines with J gene TRBJ2-6, with D tentatively TRBD2 (5 bases). The sequence was obtained from a man younger than 30 in good health and CMV-seronegative. The sequenced sample consisted of PBMCs. The DNA for the CDR3 is TGTGCCACACGAAGGGAGTCTGGGGCCAACGTCCTGACTTTC. Its translation: CATRRESGANVLTF.